The 24 T cell receptor beta chains presented below share a single source sample, sequenced in a study of blood T cell repertoires in COVID-19. Produced via immunoSEQ multiplex PCR; TCRdb's table is partial and in-frame only. This sample has 30,000 or so clones, with 75% to 90% found just once. The sample consisted of peripheral blood. These receptors originate from a woman older than 75 with COVID-19, enrolled during active disease.

This clone was picked up one time. The chain has TRBV30 and TRBJ1-4, with D possibly TRBD1 on 5 matching bases. This CDR3 region has 13 residues. CDR1 is GTSNPN, CDR2 SVGIG, per germline (reference sequence). Trimming cost V 3 bases and J 2 bases, with 7 bases left between them. The CDR3 region is CAWRGGTNEKLFF. The CDR3 DNA is TGTGCCTGGAGGGGGGGGACTAATGAAAAACTGTTTTTT.

The chain has TRBV7-3 and TRBJ2-2; 9 bases match TRBD1. The CDR3 totals 16 residues. With V trimmed by 5 bases and J by 6 bases, 10 bases remained unmatched. Germline V gene lookup returns CDR1 SGHTA and CDR2 FQGTGA. Here the CDR3 DNA reads TGTGCCAGCAGCAAAGGCGGACAGGGGTTTTCCGGGGAGCTGTTTTTT. Its protein is CASSKGGQGFSGELFF. Variable domain in full (rest from reference TRBV7-3 and TRBJ2-2): GAGVSQTPSNKVTEKGKYVELRCDPISGHTALYWYRQSLGQGPEFLIYFQGTGAADDSGLPNDRFFAVRPEGSVSTLKIQRTERGDSAVYLCASSKGGQGFSGELFFGEGSRLTVL.

The V and J genes are TRBV3-1 (or the pseudogene TRBV3-2) and TRBJ2-1; TRBD2 agrees at 7 bases. Losses at the gene ends were 1 base for V and 12 bases for J; bases not matched to a gene: 6. The germline gives CDR1 LGHDT, CDR2 YNNKEL (reference sequence). The CDR3 contains 13 residues. CDR3 sequence: CASSQGDAGVQFF. The CDR3 DNA reads as TGTGCCAGCAGCCAAGGGGACGCGGGGGTGCAGTTCTTC.

The J gene is TRBJ1-4, the V gene TRBV2; weak D call: TRBD1 (6 bases). In germline, CDR1 is SNHLY, CDR2 FYNNEI. The V end was cut by 6 bases, the J end by 3 bases, with 17 bases between. The CDR3 has 16 amino acids. The CDR3: CASRLIGQSPNEKLFF. The CDR3 coding sequence is TGTGCCAGCAGGCTCATTGGACAGTCCCCTAATGAAAAACTGTTTTTT.

V and J are TRBV3-1 (or the pseudogene TRBV3-2) and TRBJ2-5; TRBD1 matches 7 bases. Germline trimming cut 4 bases from V and 0 bases from J; bases unmatched to any gene: 8. Germline assignment: CDR1 LGHDT and CDR2 YNNKEL (reference sequence). There are 16 residues in the CDR3. CDR3: CASSPGQAKDQETQYF. The CDR3 nucleotides are TGTGCCAGCAGCCCCGGACAGGCAAAAGACCAAGAGACCCAGTACTTC.

V and J are TRBV6-5 and TRBJ1-2; maybe TRBD1 (6 bases). Germline-derived CDR1 and CDR2 are MNHEY and SVGAGI. The V and J ends lost 6 bases and 4 bases respectively, with 12 bases between them. The CDR3 consists of 13 residues. CDR3: CASSSGVPYGYTF. DNA of the CDR3: TGTGCCAGCAGCTCAGGGGTCCCCTATGGCTACACCTTC.

The chain carries TRBV27 and TRBJ1-4; D unclear. Germline CDR1 reads MNHEY; CDR2 reads SMNVEV (reference sequence). Trimming cost V 4 bases and J 4 bases, with 16 bases left between them. The CDR3 consists of 16 residues. CDR3 in DNA: TGTGCCAGCAGTTCGCCGCGGGCAGCTCATAATGAAAAACTGTTTTTT. It is translated as CASSSPRAAHNEKLFF.

V gene TRBV6-2 or TRBV6-3 combines with J gene TRBJ1-5, with TRBD1 as a possible D gene (6 bases). Germline CDR1 and CDR2: MNHEY and SVGEGT. V lost 5 bases to trimming and J lost 11 bases, with 16 bases between them. This CDR3 has 13 amino acids. The CDR3, as DNA: TGTGCCAGCAGTAGGGGGAGGGGGACTTCCCAGCATTTT. Translated: CASSRGRGTSQHF.

The V and J genes are TRBV7-2 and TRBJ1-1; D may be TRBD1 (6 bases). Germline CDR1 and CDR2: SGHTA and FQGNSA. The length of the CDR3 is 14 residues. Trimming shortened V by 4 bases and J by 6 bases, and 15 bases separated the two germline ends. The CDR3 sequence is CASSSSWGHPEAFF. CDR3 nucleotide sequence: TGTGCCAGCAGCTCGAGCTGGGGGCACCCTGAAGCTTTCTTT. Together with reference TRBV7-2 and TRBJ1-1, the CDR3 gives the full variable domain: GAGVSQSPSNKVTEKGKDVELRCDPISGHTALYWYRQSLGQGLEFLIYFQGNSAPDKSGLPSDRFSAERTGGSVSTLTIQRTQQEDSAVYLCASSSSWGHPEAFFGQGTRLTVV.

The gene calls are TRBV5-1 and TRBJ2-5, with 10 nucleotides matching TRBD1. The V segment lost 4 bases and the J segment 5 bases; nucleotides outside the gene matches: 8. The germline V gene encodes CDR1 SGHRS and CDR2 YFSETQ. The CDR3 is 15 residues long. The CDR3 reads CASSGRQGAVETQYF. In DNA form, the CDR3 reads TGCGCCAGCAGCGGCCGACAGGGGGCCGTGGAGACCCAGTACTTC.

This rearrangement joins TRBV6-5 to TRBJ1-2; D remains ambiguous. Trimming stripped 7 bases from V and 7 bases from J, with 16 bases between. This CDR3 spans 13 amino acids. CDR1 and CDR2 (germline): MNHEY, SVGAGI. This CDR3 is CASTFGGPVGYTF. CDR3 nucleotide sequence: TGTGCCAGCACCTTCGGAGGGCCAGTTGGCTACACCTTC.

The V gene is TRBV6-6, the J gene TRBJ1-2; a weak D match, TRBD1 (6 bases). Germline CDR1 MNHNY, CDR2 SVGAGI (reference sequence). This CDR3 comprises 14 residues. Deletions cut 8 bases from V and 1 base from J, with 14 bases between. CDR3 nucleotide sequence: TGTGCCAGCGGCAACAGGGTTTTTAACTATGGCTACACCTTC. It is translated as CASGNRVFNYGYTF.

The V gene is TRBV9, the J gene TRBJ1-4; no reliable D call. V was cut by 2 bases and J by 8 bases, with 13 bases left in between. CDR1 is SGDLS, CDR2 YYNGEE, per germline. This CDR3 is built from 14 residues. The CDR3 nucleotides are TGTGCCAGCAGCGTGGCGTCGGGAGGGGAAAAACTGTTTTTT. Encoded protein: CASSVASGGEKLFF.

This chain links TRBV5-6 with TRBJ1-6; D unresolved. There are 13 residues in the CDR3. V gave up 0 bases and J gave up 7 bases, with 5 bases separating them. Germline assignment: CDR1 SGHDT and CDR2 YYEEEE. The CDR3 loop is CASSLVGNSPLHF. The CDR3 DNA reads TGTGCCAGCAGCTTGGTCGGGAATTCACCCCTCCACTTT.

The V call is TRBV11-2, the J call TRBJ2-1, with D hard to call. This CDR3 has 15 residues. The V gene's germline CDR1 is SGHAT and CDR2 FQNNGV. Deletions cut 3 bases from V and 7 bases from J, with 16 bases between. The CDR3, as DNA: TGTGCCAGCAGCTTCGCCTTGAATTCCGGGAATGAGCAGTTCTTC. Protein product: CASSFALNSGNEQFF. Full variable domain (rest looked up from reference TRBV11-2 and TRBJ2-1): EAGVAQSPRYKIIEKRQSVAFWCNPISGHATLYWYQQILGQGPKLLIQFQNNGVVDDSQLPKDRFSAERLKGVDSTLKIQPAKLEDSAVYLCASSFALNSGNEQFFGPGTRLTVL.

This clone was recorded only once. CDR3 DNA sequence: TGTGCCAGCAGCCAGGGACAGGGTACCTACGAGCAGTACTTC. Encoded protein: CASSQGQGTYEQYF. The V and J genes are TRBV7-2 and TRBJ2-7, with 9 bases that match TRBD1. From germline, CDR1 is SGHTA and CDR2 FQGNSA. The J segment lost 2 bases and the V segment lost 5 bases, leaving 4 bases of the junction unmatched. The CDR3 is 14 amino acids.

The CDR3 DNA follows: TGTGCCAGCAGTTTATCGGGGACTAGCGGGGGGGCCAAAAACATTCAGTACTTC. Encoded protein: CASSLSGTSGGAKNIQYF. This chain joins TRBV27 and TRBJ2-4, with TRBD2 matching over 15 bases. The J segment lost 1 base and the V segment lost 0 bases, leaving 1 base of the junction unmatched. Looked up from germline, CDR1 is MNHEY and CDR2 is SMNVEV (reference sequence). The length of the CDR3 is 18 residues.

The rearrangement joins TRBV6-1 to TRBJ2-3, with D maybe TRBD1 (5 bases). The germline V gene encodes CDR1 MNHNS and CDR2 SASEGT. The CDR3 is made up of 14 amino acids. Deletions cut 3 bases from V and 6 bases from J, with 13 bases between. The CDR3 here is CASSEGRGSDTQYF. The CDR3 DNA reads TGTGCCAGCAGTGAGGGAAGGGGTTCCGATACGCAGTATTTT.

The chain combines TRBV27 with TRBJ1-5; D unclear. Trimming took 8 bases from V and 2 from J, leaving 10 bases between them. Germline CDR1 reads MNHEY; CDR2 reads SMNVEV (reference sequence). The CDR3 covers 13 residues. The CDR3 sequence: CASGWGGNQPQHF. CDR3 coding DNA: TGTGCCAGCGGTTGGGGAGGCAATCAGCCCCAGCATTTT.

The sample holds a few counts of this clone. The genes are TRBV9 and TRBJ1-6; TRBD1 matches at 9 bases. This CDR3 is built from 18 residues. J lost 6 bases, V lost 3 bases, and 13 bases had no gene match. The germline gives CDR1 SGDLS, CDR2 YYNGEE. CDR3 nucleotide sequence: TGTGCCAGCAGCGCCGGGGGGGGACAGGGATTTAGTAATTCACCCCTCCACTTT. Amino acid sequence: CASSAGGGQGFSNSPLHF.

The chain carries TRBV30 and TRBJ2-3, with a tentative D call TRBD2 (5 bases). Trimming removed 2 bases from V and 9 bases from J, with 12 bases in between. The length of the CDR3 is 12 residues. The germline V gene encodes CDR1 GTSNPN and CDR2 SVGIG (reference sequence). Here the CDR3 reads CAWSFMEATQYF. DNA for the CDR3: TGTGCCTGGAGTTTTATGGAGGCCACGCAGTATTTT.

This rearrangement joins TRBV5-5 to TRBJ1-5; TRBD1 is a possible D gene (5 bases). Germline-derived CDR1 and CDR2 are SGHKS and YYEKEE (reference sequence). Trimming took 1 base from V and 6 from J, leaving 8 bases between them. The CDR3 has 13 residues. The chain's CDR3 is CASSLTGTQPQHF. The CDR3, as DNA: TGTGCCAGCAGCTTGACAGGTACTCAGCCCCAGCATTTT.

The chain combines TRBV19 with TRBJ1-3, with no clear D. CDR3 size: 15 residues. The germline V and J ends were trimmed by 4 bases and 0 bases, with 10 bases remaining between them. Germline V gene lookup returns CDR1 LNHDA and CDR2 SQIVND (reference sequence). CDR3 sequence: CASSSGGHSGNTIYF. The CDR3 nucleotides read TGTGCCAGTAGTAGTGGCGGGCACTCTGGAAACACCATATATTTT. Full variable domain (rest looked up from reference TRBV19 and TRBJ1-3): DGGITQSPKYLFRKEGQNVTLSCEQNLNHDAMYWYRQDPGQGLRLIYYSQIVNDFQKGDIAEGYSVSREKKESFPLTVTSAQKNPTAFYLCASSSGGHSGNTIYFGEGSWLTVV.

The J gene is TRBJ1-2, the V gene TRBV10-2; 8 bases fit TRBD1. Germline CDR1 is WSHSY and CDR2 is SAAADI. The CDR3 is made up of 14 amino acids. J gave up 1 base and V 4 bases, and 2 bases lay outside the gene matches. CDR3 nucleotide sequence: TGCGCCAGCAGTGGACAGGGGTTTAACTATGGCTACACCTTC. As protein: CASSGQGFNYGYTF.